This TCR beta chain comes out of a study of T cells in Graves' hyperthyroidism and ophthalmopathy. It was RNA transcripts that yielded the amplified TCR beta CDR3 regions. The HTBI set primed first-round TCR CDR3 RT-PCR. MiXCR, applied by TCRdb to the multiplex PCR reads, yields one record per CDR3 protein. The sample records some 500,000 distinct CDR3 sequences, over 13% being singletons. Germline lookup yields CDR1 LNHNV and CDR2 YYDKDF (reference sequence). V trimming: 2 bases; J trimming: 4 bases; junction bases outside the gene matches: 1. This CDR3 is built from 15 residues. The chain carries TRBV15 and TRBJ2-2; 10 bases map to TRBD2. The TCR was taken from a woman between 18 and 29 years old with Graves' hyperthyroidism. The sequenced material came from blood. The DNA of the CDR3 is TGTGCCACCAGCAGACTAGCGGGAGTCACCGGGGAGCTGTTTTTT. This sequence encodes CATSRLAGVTGELFF.